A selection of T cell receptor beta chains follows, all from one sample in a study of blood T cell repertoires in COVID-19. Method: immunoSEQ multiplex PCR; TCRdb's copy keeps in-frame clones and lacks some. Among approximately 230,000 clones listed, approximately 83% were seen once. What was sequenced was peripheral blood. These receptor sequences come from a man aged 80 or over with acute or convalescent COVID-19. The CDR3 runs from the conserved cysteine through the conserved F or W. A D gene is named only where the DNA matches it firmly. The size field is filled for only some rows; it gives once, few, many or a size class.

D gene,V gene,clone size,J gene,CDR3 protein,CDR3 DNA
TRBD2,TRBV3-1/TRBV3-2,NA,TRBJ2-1,CASSQNSGGFYNEQFF,TGTGCCAGCAGCCAAAATAGCGGGGGGTTCTACAATGAGCAGTTCTTC
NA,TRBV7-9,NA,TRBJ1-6,CASSSMANNSPLHF,TGTGCCAGCAGCTCAATGGCAAATAATTCACCCCTCCACTTT
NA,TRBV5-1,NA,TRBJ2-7,CASTTGTFSYEQYF,TGCGCCAGCACTACCGGGACTTTTTCCTACGAGCAGTACTTC
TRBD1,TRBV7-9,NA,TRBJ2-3,CASSPGQGPTDTQYF,TGTGCCAGCAGCCCGGGACAGGGGCCCACAGATACGCAGTATTTT
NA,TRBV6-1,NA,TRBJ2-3,CASSEPVALSTDTQYF,TGTGCCAGCAGTGAGCCAGTAGCGCTTAGCACAGATACGCAGTATTTT
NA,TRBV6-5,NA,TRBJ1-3,CASSYRPENTIYF,TGTGCCAGCAGTTACCGCCCGGAGAACACCATATATTTT
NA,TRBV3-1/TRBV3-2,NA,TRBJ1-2,CASSPRQTVNYGYTF,TGTGCCAGCAGCCCGCGGCAGACTGTTAACTATGGCTACACCTTC
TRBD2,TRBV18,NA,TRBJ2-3,CASSGGLAGRGGDTQYF,TGTGCCAGCTCAGGAGGCCTAGCGGGAAGAGGGGGAGATACGCAGTATTTT
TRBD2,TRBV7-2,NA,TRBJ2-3,CASSLTSGSGTDTQYF,TGTGCCAGCAGCCTGACTAGCGGGAGTGGCACAGATACGCAGTATTTT
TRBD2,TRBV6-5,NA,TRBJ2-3,CASSLSGSPTDTQYF,TGTGCCAGCAGCCTTAGCGGGAGTCCCACAGATACGCAGTATTTT
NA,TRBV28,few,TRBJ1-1,CASSLAGNTEAFF,TGTGCCAGCAGTTTAGCGGGGAACACTGAAGCTTTCTTT
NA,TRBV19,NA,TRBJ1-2,CASSTTPPVWYTF,TGTGCCAGTAGTACTACCCCGCCTGTATGGTACACCTTC
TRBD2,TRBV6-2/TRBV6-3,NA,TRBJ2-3,CASSTSGLAGTSTDTQYF,TGTGCCAGCAGCACCTCGGGACTAGCGGGAACAAGCACAGATACGCAGTATTTT
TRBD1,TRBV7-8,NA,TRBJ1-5,CASSLAQGAGRQPQHF,TGTGCCAGCAGCCTCGCCCAGGGGGCAGGAAGACAGCCCCAGCATTTT
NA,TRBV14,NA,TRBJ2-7,CASMAGLTSGEQYF,TGTGCCAGCATGGCGGGACTGACGTCGGGGGAGCAGTACTTC
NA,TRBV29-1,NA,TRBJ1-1,CSVVTGNTEAFF,TGCAGCGTGGTAACAGGGAACACTGAAGCTTTCTTT
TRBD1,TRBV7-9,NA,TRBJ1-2,CASSLGDSGGYTF,TGTGCCAGCAGCTTAGGGGACAGTGGGGGCTACACCTTC
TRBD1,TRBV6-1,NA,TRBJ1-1,CASSEGRGATEAFF,TGTGCCAGCAGTGAGGGCAGGGGGGCCACTGAAGCTTTCTTT
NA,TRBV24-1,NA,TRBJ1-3,CATSEAGAGNTIYF,TGTGCCACCAGTGAGGCAGGGGCTGGAAACACCATATATTTT
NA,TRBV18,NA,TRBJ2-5,CASSPNSGWETQYF,TGTGCCAGCTCACCGAACAGCGGGTGGGAGACCCAGTACTTC
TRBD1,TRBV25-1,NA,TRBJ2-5,CASSELGTARGKTQYF,TGTGCCAGCAGTGAACTCGGGACAGCCAGGGGGAAGACCCAGTACTTC
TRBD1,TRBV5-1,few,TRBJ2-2,CASSLEGARAGELFF,TGCGCCAGCAGCTTGGAGGGGGCGCGGGCCGGGGAGCTGTTTTTT
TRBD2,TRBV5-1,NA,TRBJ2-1,CASSPRSGSGNEQFF,TGCGCCAGCAGCCCAAGGAGCGGGAGTGGGAATGAGCAGTTCTTC
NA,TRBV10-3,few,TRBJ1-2,CAISEGRAAADYGYTF,TGTGCCATCAGTGAGGGCCGTGCGGCAGCAGACTATGGCTACACCTTC
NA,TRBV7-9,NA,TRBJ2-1,CASSLGQVRSSYNEQFF,TGTGCCAGCAGCTTAGGCCAAGTAAGGAGCTCCTACAATGAGCAGTTCTTC
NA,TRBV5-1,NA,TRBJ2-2,CASSFTAKTNTGELFF,TGCGCCAGCAGCTTCACGGCGAAGACAAACACCGGGGAGCTGTTTTTT
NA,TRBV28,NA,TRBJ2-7,CASSVGVYEQYF,TGTGCCAGCAGTGTAGGGGTTTACGAGCAGTACTTC
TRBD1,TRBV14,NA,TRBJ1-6,CASSQGQGRRPLHF,TGTGCCAGCAGCCAAGGACAGGGGAGGCGACCCCTCCACTTT
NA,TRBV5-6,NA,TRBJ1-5,CASSSKKGGNQPQHF,TGTGCCAGCAGCTCTAAAAAGGGGGGCAATCAGCCCCAGCATTTT